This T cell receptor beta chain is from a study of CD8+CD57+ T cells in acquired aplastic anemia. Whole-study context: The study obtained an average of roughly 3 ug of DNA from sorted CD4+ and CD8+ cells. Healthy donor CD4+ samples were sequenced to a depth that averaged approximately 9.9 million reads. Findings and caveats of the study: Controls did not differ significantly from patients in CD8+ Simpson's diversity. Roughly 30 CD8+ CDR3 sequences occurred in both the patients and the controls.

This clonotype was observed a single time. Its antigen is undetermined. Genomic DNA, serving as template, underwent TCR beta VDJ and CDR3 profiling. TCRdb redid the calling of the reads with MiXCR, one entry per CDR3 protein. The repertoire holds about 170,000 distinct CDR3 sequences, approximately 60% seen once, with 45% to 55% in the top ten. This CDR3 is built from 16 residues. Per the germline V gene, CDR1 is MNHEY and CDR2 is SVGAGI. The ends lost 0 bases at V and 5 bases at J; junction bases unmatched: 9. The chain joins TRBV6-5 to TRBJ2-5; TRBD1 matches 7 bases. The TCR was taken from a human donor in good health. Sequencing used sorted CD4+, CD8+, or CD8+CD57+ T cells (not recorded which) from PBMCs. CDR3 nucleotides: TGTGCCAGCAGTTACTCGGGCAGGGGGAGACAGGAGACCCAGTACTTC. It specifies CASSYSGRGRQETQYF.